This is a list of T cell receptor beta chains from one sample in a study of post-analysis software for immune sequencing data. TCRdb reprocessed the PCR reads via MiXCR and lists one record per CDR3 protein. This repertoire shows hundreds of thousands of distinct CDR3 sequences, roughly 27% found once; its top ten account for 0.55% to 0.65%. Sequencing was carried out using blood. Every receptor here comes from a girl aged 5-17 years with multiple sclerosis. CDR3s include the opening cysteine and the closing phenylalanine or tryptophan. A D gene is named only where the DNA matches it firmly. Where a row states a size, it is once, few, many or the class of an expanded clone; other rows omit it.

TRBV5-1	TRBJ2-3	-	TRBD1	TGCGCCAGCAGCCCGGGACAGGGTTATAATACGCAGTATTTT	CASSPGQGYNTQYF
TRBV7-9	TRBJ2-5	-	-	TGTGCCAGCAGCCCACCCCAGGGGAGTCGAGAGACCCAGTACTTC	CASSPPQGSRETQYF
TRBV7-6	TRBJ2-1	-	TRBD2	TGTGCCAGCAGCCCCCGGGGGGTTACCTACAATGAGCAGTTCTTC	CASSPRGVTYNEQFF
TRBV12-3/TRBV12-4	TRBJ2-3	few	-	TGTGCCAGCAGTTTACTAGAGGGCGGATTTACGCAGTATTTT	CASSLLEGGFTQYF
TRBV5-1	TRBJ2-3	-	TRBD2	TGCGCCAGCAGCTTAGGAGCGGGACTGAGGGATACGCAGTATTTT	CASSLGAGLRDTQYF
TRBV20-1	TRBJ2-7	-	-	TGCAGTGCGAGGGTCACCGGGAGAGGCTCCGAGCAGTACTTC	CSARVTGRGSEQYF
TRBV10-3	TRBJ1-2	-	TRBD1	TGTGCCATCAGACTAGGGGCAGGGGGTTACGGCTACACCTTC	CAIRLGAGGYGYTF
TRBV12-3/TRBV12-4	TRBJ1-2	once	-	TGTGCCAGCAGTTCCGGCCCTTACTATGGCTGCACCTTC	CASSSGPYYGCTF
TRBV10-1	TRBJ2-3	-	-	TGCGCCAGCAGTGAGTCCCAGACAGAGATCACAGATACGCAGTATTTT	CASSESQTEITDTQYF
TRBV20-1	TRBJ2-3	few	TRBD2	TGCAGTGCTTCCGCGGGAGCAGGAGATACGCAGTATTTT	CSASAGAGDTQYF
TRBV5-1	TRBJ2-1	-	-	TGCGCCAGCAGCCAGACGACGGTTGGGGGATTCAGTGAGCAGTTCTTC	CASSQTTVGGFSEQFF
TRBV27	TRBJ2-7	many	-	TGTGCCAGCCGAGAATTTTCCTACGAGCAGTACTTC	CASREFSYEQYF
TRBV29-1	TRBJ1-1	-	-	TGCAGCGTTGTCCGCTTTACGAACACTGAAGCTTTCTTT	CSVVRFTNTEAFF
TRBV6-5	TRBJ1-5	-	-	TGTGTCAGCAGGGGACCGGTGGGGCCCCAGCATTTT	CVSRGPVGPQHF
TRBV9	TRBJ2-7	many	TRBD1	TGTGCCAGCAGCGTAGGGGGGACAGCCTCCTACGAGCAGTACTTC	CASSVGGTASYEQYF
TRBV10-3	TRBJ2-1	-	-	TGTGCCATCAGTGAGTTTGTGGGTAGCTCCTACAATGAGCAGTTCTTC	CAISEFVGSSYNEQFF
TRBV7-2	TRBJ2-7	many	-	TGTGCCAGCAGCCGTACCTCCTACGAGCAGTACTTC	CASSRTSYEQYF
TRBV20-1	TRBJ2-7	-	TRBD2	TGCAGTGCTAGAAGTCGGATAGCGGGAGCAGGGTACAATGAGCAGTACTTC	CSARSRIAGAGYNEQYF
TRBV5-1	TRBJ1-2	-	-	TGCGCCAGCAGCCCTGAAAGGATGGATGGCTACACCTTC	CASSPERMDGYTF
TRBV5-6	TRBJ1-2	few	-	TGTGCCAGCACCCCGGTTGGGGGGGCGATGGGCTACACCTTC	CASTPVGGAMGYTF
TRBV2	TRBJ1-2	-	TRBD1	TGTGCCGGTAGACAGGGCGCCACCTACTATGGCTACACCTTC	CAGRQGATYYGYTF
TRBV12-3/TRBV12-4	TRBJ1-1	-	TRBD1	TGTGCCAGCAGTTACCAACAGGGGATGGGCACTGAAGCTTTCTTT	CASSYQQGMGTEAFF
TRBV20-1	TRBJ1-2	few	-	TGCAGTGCTAGGGGTGACCTGGGCGGCTACACCTTC	CSARGDLGGYTF
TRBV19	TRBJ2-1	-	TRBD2	TGTGCCAGTAGTATCTCCCTTAGCGGGAGGTTGTACAATGAGCAGTTCTTC	CASSISLSGRLYNEQFF
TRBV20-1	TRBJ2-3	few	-	TGCAGTGCTCGACACTTTAGCGGCACAGATACGCAGTATTTT	CSARHFSGTDTQYF
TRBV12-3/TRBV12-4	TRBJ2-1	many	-	TGTGCCAGCAGCCCTCAGGATGAGCAGTTCTTC	CASSPQDEQFF
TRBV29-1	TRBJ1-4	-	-	TGCAGCGTTGCCCGGGACGGATCTAATGAAAAACTGTTTTTT	CSVARDGSNEKLFF
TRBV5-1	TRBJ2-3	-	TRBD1	TGCGCCAGCAGCACGGGACAGGGGTTAGATACGCAGTATTTT	CASSTGQGLDTQYF
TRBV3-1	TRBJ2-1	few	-	TGTGCCAGCAGCCCTTGGAGCGGCAGCTCCTACAATGAGCAGTTCTTC	CASSPWSGSSYNEQFF
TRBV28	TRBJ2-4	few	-	TGTGCCAGCAGTTTATGGGCCGAGAAAAACATTCAGTACTTC	CASSLWAEKNIQYF
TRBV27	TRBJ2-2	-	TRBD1	TGTGCCAGCAGTTCCTACAGGGGGTGGAACACCGGGGAGCTGTTTTTT	CASSSYRGWNTGELFF
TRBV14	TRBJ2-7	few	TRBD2	TGTGCCAGCAGCCAAACGACTAGCGGGAGGGCCGGCGAGCAGTACTTC	CASSQTTSGRAGEQYF
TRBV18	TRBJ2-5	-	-	TGTGCCAGCTCACCACTGCAGGGTATTGTGATCAAGGAGACCCAGTACTTC	CASSPLQGIVIKETQYF
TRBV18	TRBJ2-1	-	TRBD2	TGTGCCAGCTCACCACAATTGGGGACTAGCGGGTCCTACAATGAGCAGTTCTTC	CASSPQLGTSGSYNEQFF
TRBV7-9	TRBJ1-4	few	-	TGTGCCAGCAGCAACCAGGAACTGTTTTTT	CASSNQELFF
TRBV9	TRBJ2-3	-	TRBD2	TGTGCCAGCAGCGTAGGAGAGCGGGGTAGCACAGATGCGCAGTATTTT	CASSVGERGSTDAQYF
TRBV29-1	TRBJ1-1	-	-	TGCAGCGTATACCCGGGGGGAATGATAGCTGAAGCTTTCTTT	CSVYPGGMIAEAFF
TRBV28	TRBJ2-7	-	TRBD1	TGTGCCAGCAGGGACAGGCGATCCTACGAGCAGTACTTC	CASRDRRSYEQYF
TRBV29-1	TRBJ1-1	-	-	TGCAGCGTTGTCGGTCCTTCTATGAACACTGAAGCTTTCTTT	CSVVGPSMNTEAFF
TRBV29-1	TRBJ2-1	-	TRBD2	TGCAGCGTCCCGCGGACTAGCGGGAAATACAATGGGCAGTTCTTC	CSVPRTSGKYNGQFF
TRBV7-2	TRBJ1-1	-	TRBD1	TGTGCCAGCAGCTTAGGGGGCAGGGGGGAAGCTTTCTTT	CASSLGGRGEAFF
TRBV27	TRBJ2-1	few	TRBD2	TGTGCCAGCAGTTTTGGGACTAGCGGGAAGGGCGAGCAGTTCTTC	CASSFGTSGKGEQFF
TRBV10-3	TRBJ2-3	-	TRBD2	TGTGCCATCAGTGGGACTAGCGGGATCACAGATACGCGGTATTTT	CAISGTSGITDTRYF
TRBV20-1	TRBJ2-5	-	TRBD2	TGCAGTGTCCGTCCGGGACTAGCACCCGCCAGGCAGTACTTC	CSVRPGLAPARQYF
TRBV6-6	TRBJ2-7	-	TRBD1	TGTGCCAGCAGTAGAGGGGACAGGGGGTATGGGCAGTACTTC	CASSRGDRGYGQYF
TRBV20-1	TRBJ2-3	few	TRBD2	TGCAGTGCTAGAGATCCACTAGCGGGAGATCCAGATACGCAGTATTTT	CSARDPLAGDPDTQYF
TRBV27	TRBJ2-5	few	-	TGTGCCAGCAGTTTTGAGGGCAGGGACTGGGAGACCCAGTACTTC	CASSFEGRDWETQYF
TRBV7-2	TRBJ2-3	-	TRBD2	TGTGCCAGCAGCCCCTCACCCCTAGCGGGGGACTTCACAGATACGCAGTATTTT	CASSPSPLAGDFTDTQYF